The 3 T cell receptor beta chains below come from one sample, sequenced in a study of blood T cells in healthy people across ages. It was with a sample-barcoded 5' primer and a J-beta primer mix that a second PCR of about 6 to 12 cycles was run. TCRdb reprocessed the 5' RACE reads with MiXCR, giving one entry per CDR3 protein. In the table there are about 830,000 distinct CDR3 sequences, 60% to 80% of which are singletons. Sequenced sample: blood. These receptors were taken from a man aged 30-40 years in good health.

In regard to this clonotype: Compared with germline, one end of the junction differs, possibly owing to a read error. V usage is TRBV6-5 and J usage is TRBJ2-7, with D tentatively TRBD1 (5 bases). Germline CDR1 reads MNHEY; CDR2 reads SVGAGI. CDR3 length: 15 amino acids. The CDR3 nucleotides read TGTCCCAGCAGCGCCTTCGACAGTGACACCTACGAGCAGTACTTT. Encoded protein: CPSSAFDSDTYEQYF.

This chain connects TRBV29-1 to TRBJ1-2, with a tentative D call TRBD1 (5 bases). The CDR3 runs 12 residues. The V end was cut by 5 bases, the J end by 4 bases, with 11 bases between. CDR1 and CDR2 (germline): SQVTM, ANQGSEA. DNA of the CDR3: TGCAGCGTTCGCACAGGCAGCTATGGCTACACCTTC. Translating gives CSVRTGSYGYTF.

CDR3 nucleotide sequence: TGTGCCAGCTCACCACCGAACAGCCACTCCAATCAGCCCCAGCATTTT. It yields the protein CASSPPNSHSNQPQHF. J is TRBJ1-5 and V is TRBV18; D unclear. The germline V and J ends were trimmed by 0 bases and 3 bases, with 12 bases remaining between them. This CDR3 spans 16 amino acids. The germline V gene encodes CDR1 KGHSH and CDR2 LQKENI.